This T cell receptor (beta chain) is drawn from a study of blood T cell repertoires in COVID-19. Germline V gene sequence: CDR1 SGHNT, CDR2 YYREEE (reference sequence). Trimming removed 6 bases from V and 0 bases from J; junction bases left unmatched: 7. The CDR3 loop spans 15 amino acids. The data were produced by immunoSEQ multiplex PCR, yet TCRdb's version contains in-frame clones alone and is incomplete. This table holds fewer than 250,000 clones, approximately 90% found once. V gene TRBV5-4 combines with J gene TRBJ2-3; 7 positions agree with TRBD1. The TCR originated in a man aged 25 to 45 who had recovered from COVID-19. Sequencing was done on a sample of PBMCs or T cells enriched from blood (not recorded which). The CDR3 sequence is CASKSATGSTDTQYF. In DNA form, the CDR3 reads TGTGCCAGCAAATCCGCGACAGGGAGCACAGATACGCAGTATTTT. Filled out from reference TRBV5-4 and TRBJ2-3, the complete variable domain reads ETGVTQSPTHLIKTRGQQVTLRCSSQSGHNTVSWYQQALGQGPQFIFQYYREEENGRGNFPPRFSGLQFPNYSSELNVNALELDDSALYLCASKSATGSTDTQYFGPGTRLTVL.